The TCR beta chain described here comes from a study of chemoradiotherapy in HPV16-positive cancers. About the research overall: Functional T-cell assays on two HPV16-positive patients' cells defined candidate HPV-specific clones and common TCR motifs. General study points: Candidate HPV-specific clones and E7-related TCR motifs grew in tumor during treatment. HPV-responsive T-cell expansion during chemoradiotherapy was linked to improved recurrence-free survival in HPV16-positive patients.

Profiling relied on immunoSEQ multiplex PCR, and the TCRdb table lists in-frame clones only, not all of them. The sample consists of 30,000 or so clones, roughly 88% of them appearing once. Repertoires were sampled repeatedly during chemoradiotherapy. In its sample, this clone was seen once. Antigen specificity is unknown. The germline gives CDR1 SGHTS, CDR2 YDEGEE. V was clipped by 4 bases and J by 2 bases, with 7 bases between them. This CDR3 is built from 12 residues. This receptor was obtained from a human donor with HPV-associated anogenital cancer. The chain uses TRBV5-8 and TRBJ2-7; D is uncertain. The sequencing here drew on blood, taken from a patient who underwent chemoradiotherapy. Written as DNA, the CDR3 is TGTGCCAGCAGCATAGGGACCTACGAGCAGTACTTC. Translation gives CASSIGTYEQYF. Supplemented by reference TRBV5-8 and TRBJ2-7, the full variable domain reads EAGVTQSPTHLIKTRGQQATLRCSPISGHTSVYWYQQALGLGLQFLLWYDEGEERNRGNFPPRFSGRQFPNYSSELNVNALELEDSALYLCASSIGTYEQYFGPGTRLTVT.